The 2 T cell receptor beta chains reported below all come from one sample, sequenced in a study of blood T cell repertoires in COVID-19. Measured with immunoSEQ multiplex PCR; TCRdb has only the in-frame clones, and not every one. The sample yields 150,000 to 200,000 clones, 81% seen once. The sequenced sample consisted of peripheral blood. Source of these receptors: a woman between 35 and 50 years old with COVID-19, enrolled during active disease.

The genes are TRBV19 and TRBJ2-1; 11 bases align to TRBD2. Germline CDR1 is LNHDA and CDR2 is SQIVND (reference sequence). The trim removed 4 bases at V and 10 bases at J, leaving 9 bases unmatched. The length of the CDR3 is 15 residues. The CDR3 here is CASSNEGLAVGEQFF. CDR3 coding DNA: TGTGCCAGTAGTAACGAGGGACTAGCGGTCGGAGAGCAGTTCTTC.

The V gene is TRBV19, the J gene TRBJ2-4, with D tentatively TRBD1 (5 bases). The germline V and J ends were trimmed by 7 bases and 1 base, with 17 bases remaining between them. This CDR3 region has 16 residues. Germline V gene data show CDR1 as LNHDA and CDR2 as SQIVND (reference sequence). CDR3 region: CASTSVDKGAKNIQYF. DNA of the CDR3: TGTGCCAGTACCTCAGTAGATAAGGGGGCCAAAAACATTCAGTACTTC.